Listed here are 32 T cell receptor beta chains from one sample, sequenced in a study of blood T cell repertoires in COVID-19. Profiled with immunoSEQ multiplex PCR; TCRdb holds only in-frame clones, not every one. The table shows more than 250,000 clones, with roughly 80% occurring only once. The sequenced sample consisted of PBMCs or T cells enriched from blood (not recorded which). The receptors come from a man aged 40-55 years who had been exposed to COVID-19.

The genes are TRBV11-3 and TRBJ2-3; TRBD2 is a possible D gene (5 bases). V dropped 6 bases and J dropped 0 bases, with 10 bases sitting between them. The CDR3 covers 14 residues. Germline CDR1 SGHNT, CDR2 YENEEA. CDR3 amino acids: CASRRGSSTDTQYF. For the CDR3, the DNA is TGTGCCAGCAGGCGAGGGTCTAGCACAGATACGCAGTATTTT.

This clone was detected once. This chain connects TRBV27 to TRBJ1-6; D is perhaps TRBD1 (6 bases). The germline gives CDR1 MNHEY, CDR2 SMNVEV (reference sequence). The CDR3 has 13 residues. V lost 6 bases and J 9 bases, leaving 12 bases between the germline ends. The CDR3 is CASSRNRASPLHF. The CDR3 region has the DNA TGTGCCAGCAGCCGCAACAGGGCTTCACCCCTCCACTTT.

A single count supports this clone. This sequence joins TRBV11-2 and TRBJ2-7; the match to TRBD1 covers 9 bases. V shed 2 bases, J shed 5 bases, and the junction held 10 bases outside the gene matches. Germline CDR1 and CDR2: SGHAT and FQNNGV. The CDR3 covers 16 residues. CDR3: CASSLRWGDRAHEQYF. The CDR3 DNA sequence: TGTGCCAGCAGCTTAAGGTGGGGGGACAGGGCCCACGAGCAGTACTTC.

The rearrangement joins TRBV19 to TRBJ2-3, with TRBD1 matching 7 bases. After removal of 4 bases from V and 1 base from J, the junction contained 8 bases not matched to a gene. The length of the CDR3 is 16 residues. Germline V gene lookup returns CDR1 LNHDA and CDR2 SQIVND (reference sequence). The CDR3 loop reads CASSTLGDSRTDTQYF. The CDR3 DNA sequence: TGTGCCAGTAGTACGCTCGGGGACAGTCGCACAGATACGCAGTATTTT. The variable domain in full, completed from reference TRBV19 and TRBJ2-3, reads DGGITQSPKYLFRKEGQNVTLSCEQNLNHDAMYWYRQDPGQGLRLIYYSQIVNDFQKGDIAEGYSVSREKKESFPLTVTSAQKNPTAFYLCASSTLGDSRTDTQYFGPGTRLTVL.

V is TRBV5-1 and J is TRBJ2-7, with 8 bases identical to TRBD2. Germline V CDR1 and CDR2: SGHRS, YFSETQ. The V gene end was trimmed by 0 bases and the J gene end by 5 bases; junction bases not matched to a gene: 10. The CDR3 extends over 16 amino acids. The CDR3 DNA reads as TGCGCCAGCAGCTTGGGAGGGCCAGCGGGAGTCGACGAGCAGTACTTC. As protein: CASSLGGPAGVDEQYF.

The chain is built from TRBV24-1 and TRBJ2-5; D perhaps matches TRBD1 (6 bases). Deletions cut 7 bases from V and 5 bases from J, with 10 bases between. Germline CDR1 is KGHDR and CDR2 is SFDVKD. The CDR3 loop spans 12 amino acids. The CDR3 DNA is TGTGCCACCAGGGGGGCCGGGGAGACCCAGTACTTC. Its translation is CATRGAGETQYF.

This clone showed up just a few times. The V call is TRBV10-1, the J call TRBJ2-7; D unresolved. This CDR3 is built from 13 residues. Trimming took off 10 bases at V and 2 bases at J, with 15 bases between the two ends. CDR1 and CDR2 from the germline V gene are WNHNN and SYGVQD (reference sequence). The CDR3 spells CATQRTLAYEQYF. Here the CDR3 DNA reads TGCGCCACCCAGCGTACCTTGGCCTACGAGCAGTACTTC.

The CDR3: CASSSGLYTGELFF. CDR3 bases: TGTGCCAGCAGCTCGGGACTCTACACCGGGGAGCTGTTTTTT. This rearrangement joins TRBV7-3 to TRBJ2-2, with a weak D call TRBD2 (6 bases). The V gene's germline CDR1 is SGHTA and CDR2 FQGTGA. The CDR3 consists of 14 residues. V lost 4 bases and J 3 bases, leaving 9 bases between the germline ends.

The rearrangement uses TRBV24-1 and TRBJ2-1; D is possibly TRBD1 (5 bases). This CDR3 comprises 14 residues. The germline gives CDR1 KGHDR, CDR2 SFDVKD. Trimming cost V 9 bases and J 6 bases, with 17 bases left between them. CDR3 nucleotide sequence: TGTGCCACCGGGGCCCCACCCCTAAGCAATGAGCAGTTCTTC. This codes for CATGAPPLSNEQFF.

The chain links TRBV4-1 to TRBJ2-5; no clear D gene. The V gene's germline CDR1 is MGHRA and CDR2 YSYEKL. V lost 5 bases to trimming and J lost 3 bases, with 10 bases between them. The CDR3 sequence is 13 residues long. The CDR3 DNA is TGCGCCAGCAGCGGTCTACCGAAAGAGACCCAGTACTTC. This encodes CASSGLPKETQYF.

V gene TRBV11-2 combines with J gene TRBJ2-1, with a weak D call TRBD2 (6 bases). Looked up from germline, CDR1 is SGHAT and CDR2 is FQNNGV. The CDR3 totals 14 residues. The V and J ends lost 4 bases and 9 bases respectively, with 16 bases between them. Here the CDR3 DNA reads TGTGCCAGCAGCTCCGGGACCCCCGGGGGTGAGCAGTTCTTC. As protein: CASSSGTPGGEQFF.

This clone was observed a single time. The chain recombines TRBV30 with TRBJ2-1; the D is unclear. V lost 2 bases, J lost 7 bases, and 21 bases lay in between. Looked up from germline, CDR1 is GTSNPN and CDR2 is SVGIG (reference sequence). CDR3 length: 16 residues. The CDR3 is CAWSPPPPLVRNEQFF. DNA for the CDR3: TGTGCCTGGAGTCCTCCCCCCCCGTTAGTCCGTAATGAGCAGTTCTTC.

The chain links TRBV13 to TRBJ2-5, with 13 bases fitting TRBD2. Losses at the gene ends were 6 bases for V and 3 bases for J; bases not matched to a gene: 7. The CDR3 runs 16 residues. Germline V lookup: CDR1 PRHDT, CDR2 FYEKMQ (reference sequence). CDR3 in DNA: TGTGCCAGCAGGGCTTCGGGACTAGCGGGAAAAGAGACCCAGTACTTC. Its translation is CASRASGLAGKETQYF. Together with reference TRBV13 and TRBJ2-5, the CDR3 gives the full variable domain: AAGVIQSPRHLIKEKRETATLKCYPIPRHDTVYWYQQGPGQDPQFLISFYEKMQSDKGSIPDRFSAQQFSDYHSELNMSSLELGDSALYFCASRASGLAGKETQYFGPGTRLLVL.

The chain recombines TRBV20-1 with TRBJ2-1; 7 bases line up with TRBD2. The CDR3 extends over 15 amino acids. The ends lost 3 bases at V and 5 bases at J; junction bases unmatched: 10. Germline-derived CDR1 and CDR2 are DFQATT and SNEGSKA (reference sequence). For the CDR3, the DNA is TGCAGTGCTAGTATCCCGACTAGCAGTAACAATGAGCAGTTCTTC. This gives the protein CSASIPTSSNNEQFF.

The V gene is TRBV6-5, the J gene TRBJ1-6, with 11 bases identical to TRBD1. The CDR3 sequence is 15 residues long. Germline V gene lookup returns CDR1 MNHEY and CDR2 SVGAGI. V gave up 4 bases and J gave up 12 bases; unmatched junction bases: 8. CDR3 nucleotide sequence: TGTGCCAGCAGTTCCCCGGACAGGGGGCGAGAACCCCTCCACTTT. Translation: CASSSPDRGREPLHF.

This clone was counted only a few times. This chain connects TRBV5-8 to TRBJ1-1; possible D gene TRBD1, 6 bases. V lost 4 bases and J 0 bases, leaving 16 bases between the germline ends. The CDR3 is made up of 16 amino acids. CDR1 is SGHTS, CDR2 YDEGEE, per germline. The CDR3 DNA reads TGTGCCAGCAGCCGCCGGGGCGGACAGATGAACACTGAAGCTTTCTTT. The encoded protein is CASSRRGGQMNTEAFF.

The rearrangement joins TRBV3-1 (or the pseudogene TRBV3-2) to TRBJ2-2; 7 nucleotides agree with TRBD1. Germline trimming cut 4 bases from V and 0 bases from J; bases unmatched to any gene: 2. CDR1 LGHDT and CDR2 YNNKEL come from the germline V gene (reference sequence). This CDR3 comprises 15 residues. Here the CDR3 DNA reads TGTGCCAGCAGCCGGGGGACAGCGAACACCGGGGAGCTGTTTTTT. It yields the protein CASSRGTANTGELFF.

Turning to this clone: This CDR3 is also generated by other DNA sequences in the sample. This CDR3 is CAWSAGQGNQPQHF. DNA of the CDR3: TGTGCCTGGAGTGCTGGACAGGGGAATCAGCCCCAGCATTTT. The chain combines TRBV30 with TRBJ1-5, with 9 nucleotides matching TRBD1. The V gene end was trimmed by 1 base and the J gene end by 4 bases; junction bases not matched to a gene: 2. Per germline, CDR1 GTSNPN and CDR2 SVGIG (reference sequence). The CDR3 contains 14 residues.

The CDR3 nucleotides read TGTGCCAGCAGCTTCGGGACAGGGGGAATCAATGAAAAACTGTTTTTT. It encodes CASSFGTGGINEKLFF. The chain has TRBV7-8 and TRBJ1-4; 11 bases map to TRBD1. The length of the CDR3 is 16 residues. Losses at the gene ends were 3 bases for V and 5 bases for J; bases not matched to a gene: 5. CDR1 is SGHVS and CDR2 is FQNEAQ in the germline V gene.

This clone was counted once. V usage is TRBV9 and J usage is TRBJ1-3; no reliable D call. The CDR3 is 16 amino acids. Trimming took off 7 bases at V and 0 bases at J, with 17 bases between the two ends. Germline lookup yields CDR1 SGDLS and CDR2 YYNGEE. The CDR3 sequence: CASSHQRVPSGNTIYF. The CDR3 DNA sequence: TGTGCCAGCTCCCATCAGAGGGTCCCCTCTGGAAACACCATATATTTT.

The chain is built from TRBV19 and TRBJ2-2, with a weak D call TRBD1 (5 bases). Trimming took off 2 bases at V and 7 bases at J, with 11 bases between the two ends. CDR3 length: 14 residues. Germline loops: CDR1 LNHDA, CDR2 SQIVND (reference sequence). This CDR3 reads CASSITPQGGELFF. The CDR3 DNA is TGTGCCAGTAGTATAACACCCCAGGGCGGGGAGCTGTTTTTT.

The chain uses TRBV23-1 and TRBJ1-4, with TRBD1 as a possible D gene (6 bases). TRBV23-1 is designated an ORF whose function remains uncertain. CDR3 length equals 18 residues. The V and J ends lost 3 bases and 0 bases respectively, with 17 bases between them. In DNA form, the CDR3 reads TGCGCCAGCAGTCAGTTAGCCACAGGGTCTGCAACTAATGAAAAACTGTTTTTT. This encodes CASSQLATGSATNEKLFF.

V and J are TRBV5-5 and TRBJ1-4, with a weak D call TRBD1 (5 bases). Trimming took 5 bases from V and 0 from J, leaving 14 bases between them. The CDR3 length is 16 residues. Germline V gene data show CDR1 as SGHKS and CDR2 as YYEKEE (reference sequence). The DNA of the CDR3 is TGTGCCAGCAGAAATCGGGGGACCGCAACTAATGAAAAACTGTTTTTT. Its protein product is CASRNRGTATNEKLFF.

The chain uses TRBV5-1 and TRBJ1-1; 8 nucleotides match TRBD1. The CDR3 loop spans 15 amino acids. V lost 3 bases and J lost 6; bases outside the gene matches: 10. CDR1 is SGHRS and CDR2 is YFSETQ in the germline V gene. In nucleotides, the CDR3 is TGCGCCAGCAGCTCGGTTTCCGGGACAGGCGCTGAAGCTTTCTTT. It encodes CASSSVSGTGAEAFF.

The CDR3, as DNA: TGTGCCTGGAGTGTAGGTAGTGACTTTATCTACGAGCAGTACTTC. Amino acids: CAWSVGSDFIYEQYF. V usage is TRBV30 and J usage is TRBJ2-7; D gene uncertain. CDR3 length: 15 residues. Trimming shortened V by 0 bases and J by 3 bases, and 15 bases separated the two germline ends. The V gene's germline CDR1 is GTSNPN and CDR2 SVGIG (reference sequence).

This clone was observed once. In DNA, the CDR3 is TGCGCCAGCAGCTCTGGACTTCCCCCAAACAATGAGCAGTTCTTC. It codes for CASSSGLPPNNEQFF. The V and J genes are TRBV5-1 and TRBJ2-1; maybe TRBD2 (5 bases). The V gene's germline CDR1 is SGHRS and CDR2 YFSETQ. Trimming removed 3 bases at V and 5 bases at J, with 15 bases between. The CDR3 is 15 amino acids.

There are a few counts of this clone. Other DNA variants within this sample encode the same CDR3. The V call is TRBV12-3 or TRBV12-4, the J call TRBJ1-1, with D unresolved. V lost 3 bases and J lost 2, with 4 bases in between. CDR3 length: 12 amino acids. In DNA, the CDR3 is TGTGCCAGCAGTTTCCAAAACACTGAAGCTTTCTTT. This encodes CASSFQNTEAFF.

The gene calls are TRBV11-2 and TRBJ2-3; 8 bases are a match to TRBD1. CDR1 is SGHAT and CDR2 is FQNNGV in the germline V gene. This CDR3 comprises 16 residues. Trimming removed 3 bases from V and 0 bases from J; junction bases left unmatched: 5. Here the CDR3 reads CASSFQGANSTDTQYF. The DNA of the CDR3 is TGTGCCAGCAGCTTCCAGGGGGCCAACAGCACAGATACGCAGTATTTT.

This sequence joins TRBV9 and TRBJ2-3; the match to TRBD2 covers 7 bases. Germline values: CDR1 SGDLS, CDR2 YYNGEE. The CDR3 extends over 16 amino acids. V lost 0 bases and J lost 4; bases outside the gene matches: 8. DNA for the CDR3: TGTGCCAGCAGCGTAGATGGCGGGAGAGGATCAGATACGCAGTATTTT. It is translated as CASSVDGGRGSDTQYF.

The chain recombines TRBV30 with TRBJ2-1; D is undetermined. Germline CDR1 and CDR2: GTSNPN and SVGIG (reference sequence). The CDR3 is made up of 14 amino acids. Deletions cut 2 bases from V and 5 bases from J, with 13 bases between. CDR3 protein: CAWSSHSFHNEQFF. The CDR3 coding sequence is TGTGCCTGGAGTTCCCACTCCTTTCACAATGAGCAGTTCTTC. The whole variable domain, remainder taken from reference TRBV30 and TRBJ2-1, is SQTIHQWPATLVQPVGSPLSLECTVEGTSNPNLYWYRQAAGRGLQLLFYSVGIGQISSEVPQNLSASRPQDRQFILSSKKLLLSDSGFYLCAWSSHSFHNEQFFGPGTRLTVL.

The J gene is TRBJ1-5, the V gene TRBV24-1; 10 bases line up with TRBD1. This CDR3 spans 16 amino acids. The ends lost 4 bases at V and 6 bases at J; junction bases unmatched: 8. Germline V gene sequence: CDR1 KGHDR, CDR2 SFDVKD. CDR3 DNA sequence: TGTGCCACCAGTGACAGCCGGGACAGGGGTCCTCAGCCCCAGCATTTT. Translation gives CATSDSRDRGPQPQHF.

This chain connects TRBV19 to TRBJ1-2, with 8 nucleotides matching TRBD1. CDR1 is LNHDA and CDR2 is SQIVND in the germline V gene (reference sequence). This CDR3 has 14 residues. V was clipped by 3 bases and J by 4 bases; unmatched bases: 4. CDR3 region: CASSMIGTGYGYTF. The CDR3 DNA reads TGTGCCAGTAGTATGATAGGGACAGGCTATGGCTACACCTTC.